The 3 T cell receptor beta chains in this list originate from one sample, sequenced in a study of blood T cell repertoires in COVID-19. Using immunoSEQ multiplex PCR, the repertoire was profiled, and TCRdb retains in-frame clones only, with some absent. The data contain roughly 250,000 clones, 75% to 90% of them singletons. The specimen was PBMCs or T cells enriched from blood (not recorded which). These receptors all stem from a woman aged 25 to 39 with acute COVID-19.

This chain uses TRBV5-4 with TRBJ2-7, with TRBD2 matching 7 bases. This CDR3 has 15 amino acids. CDR1 and CDR2 (germline): SGHNT, YYREEE (reference sequence). The trim removed 0 bases at V and 2 bases at J, leaving 5 bases unmatched. CDR3 sequence: CASSLGGGGTYEQYF. The CDR3 DNA reads TGTGCCAGCAGCTTGGGGGGCGGGGGAACCTACGAGCAGTACTTC.

The chain employs TRBV7-9 and TRBJ1-3, with 10 bases aligning to TRBD1. There are 15 residues in the CDR3. Unmatched junction bases numbered 9, after V lost 5 bases and J lost 8 bases. Looked up from germline, CDR1 is SEHNR and CDR2 is FQNEAQ (reference sequence). The CDR3 DNA is TGTGCCAGCAGCGACCGGGACAGGGGTTTAGACACCATATATTTT. This sequence encodes CASSDRDRGLDTIYF.

This rearrangement joins TRBV2 to TRBJ2-7, with TRBD1 identical over 7 bases. V was clipped by 3 bases and J by 0 bases; unmatched bases: 2. CDR3 length: 14 amino acids. Per the germline V gene, CDR1 is SNHLY and CDR2 is FYNNEI. In DNA, the CDR3 is TGTGCCAGCAGTGATGGGACAGCCTCCTACGAGCAGTACTTC. Translation: CASSDGTASYEQYF.